The sequence of this T cell receptor (beta chain) was determined in a study of T cells in Graves' hyperthyroidism and ophthalmopathy. The source material, RNA transcripts, was used to amplify TCR beta CDR3 regions. TCR CDR3 regions were first amplified by RT-PCR with HTBI primers. TCRdb redid the calling of the multiplex PCR reads with MiXCR, one entry per CDR3 protein. Altogether roughly 110,000 distinct CDR3 sequences are present, about 17% being singletons, with the ten largest covering about 44%. Between the trimmed V and J ends, which lost 2 bases and 10 bases, there was a span of 14 bases. Germline V gene sequence: CDR1 MNHEY, CDR2 SVGAGI. The CDR3 is 13 amino acids.

V and J are TRBV6-5 and TRBJ1-1; a possible D gene is TRBD1 (5 bases). The sample consisted of blood. The TCR comes from a woman aged 45-65 years with Graves' hyperthyroidism. The CDR3 DNA is TGTGCCAGCAGTTACGGGACCGGGACTCTAGCTTTCTTT. Translated, it gives CASSYGTGTLAFF.